This T cell receptor beta chain was sequenced for a study of blood T cell repertoires in COVID-19. About the study: T cells, B-cell-depleted T cells, or PBMCs provided the cDNA or gDNA that served as material.

The CDR3 is made up of 16 amino acids. Trimming pared 6 bases from V and 8 bases from J, leaving 20 bases between. Per germline, CDR1 MNHEY and CDR2 SMNVEV (reference sequence). The authors' processing: Reference gene primer amplification gave estimated nucleated cell counts. Libraries were prepared by immunoSEQ multiplex PCR; TCRdb keeps only in-frame clonotypes and omits some of them. The V and J calls and clone size were taken over from that table, and D and trimming were inferred from the DNA. This table has around 270,000 clones, 80% to 90% appearing once. Participant-given clinical history determined each cohort assignment. In Cohort 3, a recovered donor had either two negative PCRs, clearance, or symptom resolution.

The sample comprised PBMCs or T cells enriched from blood (not recorded which). V and J are TRBV27 and TRBJ1-6; D is unclear. This TCR was recovered from a woman aged 25 to 39 who had recovered from COVID-19. CDR3 amino acids: CASRGLAAPRDSPLHF. The CDR3 DNA reads TGTGCCAGCAGAGGGCTGGCCGCACCGAGGGATTCACCCCTCCACTTT.